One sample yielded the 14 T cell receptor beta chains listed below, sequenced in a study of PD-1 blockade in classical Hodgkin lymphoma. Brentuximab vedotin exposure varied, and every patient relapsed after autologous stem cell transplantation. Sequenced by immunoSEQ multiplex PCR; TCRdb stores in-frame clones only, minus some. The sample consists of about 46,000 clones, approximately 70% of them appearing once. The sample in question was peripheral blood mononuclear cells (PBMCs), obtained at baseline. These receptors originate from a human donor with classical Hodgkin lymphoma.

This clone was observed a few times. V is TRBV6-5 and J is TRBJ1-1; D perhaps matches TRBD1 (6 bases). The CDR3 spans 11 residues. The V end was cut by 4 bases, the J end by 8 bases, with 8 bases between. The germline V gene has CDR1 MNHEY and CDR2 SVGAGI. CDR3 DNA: TGTGCCAGCAGTTTCGACAGGGAAGCTTTCTTT. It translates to CASSFDREAFF.

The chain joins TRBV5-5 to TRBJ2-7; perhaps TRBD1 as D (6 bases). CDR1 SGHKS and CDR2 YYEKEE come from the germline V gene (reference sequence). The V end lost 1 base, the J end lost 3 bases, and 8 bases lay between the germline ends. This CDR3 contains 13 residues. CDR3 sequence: CASSLTGFYEQYF. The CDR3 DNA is TGTGCCAGCAGCTTGACAGGGTTCTACGAGCAGTACTTC.

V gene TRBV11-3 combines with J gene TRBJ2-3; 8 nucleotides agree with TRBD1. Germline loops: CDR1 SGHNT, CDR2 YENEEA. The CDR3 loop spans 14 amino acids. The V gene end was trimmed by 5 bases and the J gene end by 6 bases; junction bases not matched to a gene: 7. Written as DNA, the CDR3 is TGTGCCAGCAGCCCCTCCCGACAGGGGGATACGCAGTATTTT. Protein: CASSPSRQGDTQYF.

The CDR3 region has the DNA TGTGCCAGCAGGGACAGGGGGGGGAACACTGAAGCTTTCTTT. Protein: CASRDRGGNTEAFF. The chain couples TRBV2 to TRBJ1-1; TRBD1 aligns across 10 bases. From germline, CDR1 is SNHLY and CDR2 FYNNEI. The CDR3 contains 14 residues. Unmatched junction bases numbered 2, after V lost 6 bases and J lost 1 base.

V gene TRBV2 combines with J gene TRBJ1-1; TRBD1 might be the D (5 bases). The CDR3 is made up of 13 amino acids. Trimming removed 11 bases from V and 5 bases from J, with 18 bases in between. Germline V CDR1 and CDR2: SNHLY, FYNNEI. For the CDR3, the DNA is TGTGCCTTCACAGGAAGGTTTTCGACTGAAGCTTTCTTT. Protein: CAFTGRFSTEAFF. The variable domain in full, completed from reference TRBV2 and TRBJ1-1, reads EPEVTQTPSHQVTQMGQEVILRCVPISNHLYFYWYRQILGQKVEFLVSFYNNEISEKSEIFDDQFSVERPDGSNFTLKIRSTKLEDSAMYFCAFTGRFSTEAFFGQGTRLTVV.

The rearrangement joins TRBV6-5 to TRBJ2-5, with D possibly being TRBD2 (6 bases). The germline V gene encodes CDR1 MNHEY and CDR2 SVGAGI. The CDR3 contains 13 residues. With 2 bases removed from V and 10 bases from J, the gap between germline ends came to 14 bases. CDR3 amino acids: CASSYGGGGDQYF. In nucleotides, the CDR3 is TGTGCCAGCAGTTACGGGGGAGGAGGGGACCAGTACTTC.

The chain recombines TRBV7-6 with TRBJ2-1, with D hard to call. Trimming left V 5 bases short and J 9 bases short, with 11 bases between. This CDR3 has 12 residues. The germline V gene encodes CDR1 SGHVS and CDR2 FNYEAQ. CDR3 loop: CASSPAGLEQFF. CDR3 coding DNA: TGTGCCAGCAGCCCAGCAGGCCTTGAGCAGTTCTTC. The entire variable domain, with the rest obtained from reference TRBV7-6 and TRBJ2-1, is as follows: GAGVSQSPRYKVTKRGQDVALRCDPISGHVSLYWYRQALGQGPEFLTYFNYEAQQDKSGLPNDRFSAERPEGSISTLTIQRTEQRDSAMYRCASSPAGLEQFFGPGTRLTVL.

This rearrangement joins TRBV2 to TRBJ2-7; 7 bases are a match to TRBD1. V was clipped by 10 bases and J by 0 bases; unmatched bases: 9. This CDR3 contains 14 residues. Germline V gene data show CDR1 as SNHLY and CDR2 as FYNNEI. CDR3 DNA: TGTGCCACCCGAGGACAGGCGATCTCCTACGAGCAGTACTTC. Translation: CATRGQAISYEQYF.

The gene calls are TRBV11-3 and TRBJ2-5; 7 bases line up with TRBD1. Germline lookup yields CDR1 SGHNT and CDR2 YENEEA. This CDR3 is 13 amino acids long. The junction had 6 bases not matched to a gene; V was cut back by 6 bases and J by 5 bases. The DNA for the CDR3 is TGTGCCAGCAGTTTTACAGGGGAGGAGACCCAGTACTTC. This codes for CASSFTGEETQYF.

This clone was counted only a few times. The chain's CDR3 is CASSYSGQGYEQYF. The CDR3 coding sequence is TGTGCCAGCAGTTACTCGGGACAGGGCTACGAGCAGTACTTC. This chain uses TRBV6-5 with TRBJ2-7; TRBD1 matches at 9 bases. From germline, CDR1 is MNHEY and CDR2 SVGAGI. The ends lost 0 bases at V and 3 bases at J; junction bases unmatched: 0. The CDR3 length is 14 residues.

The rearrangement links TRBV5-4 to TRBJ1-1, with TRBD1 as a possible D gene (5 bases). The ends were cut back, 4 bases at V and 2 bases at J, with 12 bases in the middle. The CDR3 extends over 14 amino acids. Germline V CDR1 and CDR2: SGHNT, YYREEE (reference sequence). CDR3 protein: CASSPGRFNTEAFF. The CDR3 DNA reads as TGTGCCAGCAGCCCGGGACGGTTTAACACTGAAGCTTTCTTT.

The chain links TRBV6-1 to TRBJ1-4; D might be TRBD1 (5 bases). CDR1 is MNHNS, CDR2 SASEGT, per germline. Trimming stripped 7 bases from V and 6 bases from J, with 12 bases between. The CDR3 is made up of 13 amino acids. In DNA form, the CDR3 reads TGTGCCAGCATCCCTGGGGGGGATGAAAAACTGTTTTTT. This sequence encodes CASIPGGDEKLFF.

The CDR3 is CASSKYGQGAMNTEAFF. As DNA, the CDR3 is TGTGCCAGCAGCAAATACGGACAGGGGGCCATGAACACTGAAGCTTTCTTT. The chain recombines TRBV21-1 with TRBJ1-1; the tabulated D call, TRBD1, remains unverified against the DNA. TRBV21-1 is marked as a pseudogene. The CDR3 has 17 residues.

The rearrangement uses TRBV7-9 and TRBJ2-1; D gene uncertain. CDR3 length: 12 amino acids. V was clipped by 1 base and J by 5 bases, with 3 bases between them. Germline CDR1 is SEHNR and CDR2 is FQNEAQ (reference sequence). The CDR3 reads CASSLGNNEQFF. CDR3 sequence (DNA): TGTGCCAGCAGCTTAGGTAACAATGAGCAGTTCTTC.